Listed below are T cell receptor beta chains from one sample, sequenced in a study of blood T cell repertoires in COVID-19. TCRdb keeps only in-frame clones here, not all; method: immunoSEQ multiplex PCR. The data show some 320,000 clones, over 75% seen once. The sequenced material came from PBMCs or T cells enriched from blood (not recorded which). Receptors were obtained from a young woman who had recovered from COVID-19. CDR3s include the opening cysteine and the closing phenylalanine or tryptophan. A D gene is named only where the DNA matches it firmly. Clone size, where shown, is once, few, many, or a class for clones that have expanded.

>TRBJ1-2|NA|NA|TRBV5-8
CASSLAGEAYGYTF
TGTGCCAGCAGCTTGGCAGGGGAAGCCTATGGCTACACCTTC
>TRBJ1-2|NA|TRBD1|TRBV5-4
CASSFTGGYGYTF
TGTGCCAGCAGCTTCACAGGGGGGTATGGCTACACCTTC
>TRBJ1-1|once|NA|TRBV29-1
CSAVEGVEAFF
TGCAGCGCGGTGGAGGGCGTAGAGGCTTTCTTT
>TRBJ1-2|NA|NA|TRBV3-1/TRBV3-2
CASSQDTGANYGYTF
TGTGCCAGCAGCCAAGATACAGGAGCCAACTATGGCTACACCTTC
>TRBJ1-4|NA|NA|TRBV6-5
CASTARKTTNEKLFF
TGTGCCAGCACCGCCAGAAAAACAACTAATGAAAAACTGTTTTTT
>TRBJ2-7|NA|NA|TRBV2
CASSVRDINEQYF
TGTGCCAGCAGTGTCCGGGACATCAACGAGCAGTACTTC
>TRBJ1-1|NA|NA|TRBV29-1
CSVFDRSTGEAFF
TGCAGCGTTTTTGACCGATCGACAGGAGAAGCTTTCTTT
>TRBJ2-2|NA|TRBD1|TRBV28
CASSPRDRGSTGELFF
TGTGCCAGCAGCCCCCGGGACAGGGGGAGCACCGGGGAGCTGTTTTTT
>TRBJ2-7|NA|TRBD1|TRBV19
CASSPTGAGNEQYF
TGTGCCAGTAGTCCGACAGGGGCAGGGAACGAGCAGTACTTC
>TRBJ2-1|once|NA|TRBV19
CASSIDREYNEQFF
TGTGCCAGTAGTATAGATAGGGAGTACAATGAGCAGTTCTTC
>TRBJ2-7|NA|NA|TRBV7-2
CASSLSAYEQYF
TGTGCCAGCAGCTTAAGCGCCTACGAGCAGTACTTC
>TRBJ1-4|NA|NA|TRBV3-1/TRBV3-2
CASTQTATNEKLFF
TGTGCCAGCACCCAGACAGCTACTAATGAAAAACTGTTTTTT
>TRBJ2-5|NA|TRBD2|TRBV18
CASSPPSKAGLYQETQYF
TGTGCCAGCTCACCACCGTCAAAAGCGGGGCTGTACCAAGAGACCCAGTACTTC
>TRBJ2-5|few|NA|TRBV7-2
CASSLVDRGTQYF
TGTGCCAGCAGCTTAGTCGATAGAGGGACCCAGTACTTC
>TRBJ2-6|NA|NA|TRBV5-6
CASSPRGSGANVLTF
TGTGCCAGCAGCCCCCGGGGGTCGGGGGCCAACGTCCTGACTTTC
>TRBJ2-7|NA|NA|TRBV5-8
CASSPNRGGTYEQYF
TGTGCCAGCAGCCCTAACAGGGGGGGCACCTACGAGCAGTACTTC
>TRBJ1-2|NA|TRBD1|TRBV9
CASSGDRFGYTF
TGTGCCAGCAGCGGGGACAGGTTTGGCTACACCTTC
>TRBJ1-3|NA|NA|TRBV7-2
CASSLMASSGNTIYF
TGTGCCAGCAGCTTAATGGCAAGCTCTGGAAACACCATATATTTT
>TRBJ1-6|NA|TRBD1|TRBV5-1
CASSLVSGGGHSPLHF
TGCGCCAGCAGCTTGGTCTCTGGAGGGGGCCATTCACCCCTCCACTTT
>TRBJ1-4|once|TRBD1|TRBV5-1
CASSSGQAGVLNEKLFF
TGCGCCAGCAGCTCGGGACAGGCCGGGGTGTTGAATGAAAAACTGTTTTTT
>TRBJ1-4|NA|NA|TRBV9
CASSVAPAGGEKLFF
TGTGCCAGCAGCGTAGCACCCGCGGGAGGTGAAAAACTGTTTTTT
>TRBJ1-5|many|TRBD1|TRBV7-8
CASSQIPGQGSQPQHF
TGTGCCAGCAGCCAGATTCCGGGACAGGGTAGCCAGCCCCAGCATTTT
>TRBJ2-7|NA|NA|TRBV5-1
CASRWGESSYEQYF
TGCGCCAGCAGGTGGGGGGAGAGCTCCTACGAGCAGTACTTC